This TCR beta chain was sequenced for a study of blood T cell repertoires in COVID-19. Study as a whole: Sites in the United States, Italy and Spain provided acute and convalescent COVID-19 samples.

TCRdb's table, derived via immunoSEQ multiplex PCR, lists solely in-frame clones and lacks some. The sample has about 180,000 clones, over 80% seen once. This clone was seen once. Seattle patients were enrolled while actively infected and followed longitudinally. The CDR3 contains 15 residues. Germline V gene lookup returns CDR1 SGHKS and CDR2 YYEKEE (reference sequence). The trim removed 1 base at V and 4 bases at J, leaving 4 bases unmatched. The TCR was taken from a woman in her 70s with COVID-19, enrolled during active disease. J is TRBJ2-7 and V is TRBV5-5, with 11 bases aligning to TRBD2. Input material: peripheral blood. The CDR3 sequence is CASSLTSGSSYEQYF. For the CDR3, the DNA is TGTGCCAGCAGCTTGACTAGCGGGAGTTCGTACGAGCAGTACTTC.